The rows below give T cell receptor beta chains drawn from one sample of a study of T cell repertoires in cytomegalovirus infection. A single record per CDR3 protein comes from TCRdb applying MiXCR to the reads. The sample yields around 210,000 distinct CDR3 sequences, roughly 6.5% seen once. The sequencing sample was made of PBMCs. The source of these receptors is a human donor in good health (CMV status not recorded). Some clones in this sample may be carry-over from other donors' samples. The CDR3 runs from the conserved cysteine through the conserved F or W. A D gene is named only where the DNA matches it firmly. For some rows the clone size is stated as once, few or many, or as a class when expanded; others skip it.

V	D	size	J	DNA	CDR3
TRBV12-5	NA	many	TRBJ2-7	TGTGCTAGTGGTTTGACCGGTTCCTACGAGCAGTACTTC	CASGLTGSYEQYF
TRBV27	TRBD1	many	TRBJ2-3	TGTGCCAGCAGTTTGAGGAATACACAGGGGTTTGCAGATACGCAGTATTTT	CASSLRNTQGFADTQYF
TRBV6-5	TRBD1	few	TRBJ1-6	TGTGCCAGCAGTCACAACGGACAGGGAATCACACCCCTCCACTTT	CASSHNGQGITPLHF
TRBV29-1	NA	few	TRBJ2-7	TGCAGCGTCCACGTCGCGCCCTACGAGCAGTACTTC	CSVHVAPYEQYF
TRBV11-3	TRBD2	many	TRBJ2-5	TGTGCCAGCGGCCCTGGGGGGGACTCCCAAGAGACCCAGTACTTC	CASGPGGDSQETQYF
TRBV28	NA	many	TRBJ1-4	TGTGCCAGCGCCCAATTTCTCCGGGACATAATTAATGAAAAACTGTTTTTT	CASAQFLRDIINEKLFF
TRBV29-1	NA	many	TRBJ1-1	TGCAGCGTCTCAAAGGTCGGTCAGGGCGGACTTATGAACACTGAAGCTTTCTTT	CSVSKVGQGGLMNTEAFF
TRBV24-1	NA	many	TRBJ1-2	TGTGCCACCAGTGATCCCGGAACGACGCTCTATGGCTACACCTTC	CATSDPGTTLYGYTF
TRBV14	TRBD2	many	TRBJ2-3	TGTGCCAGCAGCCCGGGACTAACCACAGATACGCAGTATTTT	CASSPGLTTDTQYF
TRBV2	NA	NA	TRBJ1-2	TGTGCCAGCAGTGAAGAGGGACGGGACTATGGCTACACCTTC	CASSEEGRDYGYTF
TRBV7-9	NA	many	TRBJ2-7	TGTGCCAGCAGCTTAGTTATGAGGGGGTTGCACGAGCAGTACTTC	CASSLVMRGLHEQYF
TRBV7-9	NA	many	TRBJ1-5	TGTGCCAGCAGCTCTCGAGATCAGGGACCGGGGGATCAGCCCCAGCATTTT	CASSSRDQGPGDQPQHF
TRBV29-1	NA	few	TRBJ1-2	TGCAGCGTTGGATCGAACTATGGCTACACCTTC	CSVGSNYGYTF
TRBV20-1	TRBD2	NA	TRBJ2-5	TGCAGTGCTAGAGCTTCCGCTCCCGGGGGGGAGACCCAGTACTTC	CSARASAPGGETQYF
TRBV7-2	NA	many	TRBJ1-1	TGTGCCAGCAGCTCCGTGGGGGGCACTGAAGCTTTCTTT	CASSSVGGTEAFF
TRBV7-2	TRBD1	many	TRBJ2-3	TGTGCCAGCAGCCACCCCGGACAGGGCCTACGGAGTACGCAGTATTTT	CASSHPGQGLRSTQYF
TRBV20-1	TRBD2	many	TRBJ2-1	TGCAGTGCTACCGGCGTCTCTGCGGGGGATTACAATGAGCAGTTCTTC	CSATGVSAGDYNEQFF
TRBV7-9	NA	many	TRBJ2-2	TGTGCCAGCAGCCTGGACGGCACCGGGGAGCTGTTTTTT	CASSLDGTGELFF
TRBV27	NA	many	TRBJ2-5	TGTGCCAGCATGAATAGCGTCGAGACCCAGTACTTC	CASMNSVETQYF
TRBV12-3/TRBV12-4	TRBD1	many	TRBJ1-6	TGTGCCAGCAGTAGGACAGGGAAGTCCTATAATTCACCCCTCCACTTT	CASSRTGKSYNSPLHF
TRBV7-2	NA	many	TRBJ1-2	TGTGCCAGCAGCAAAATCCAGGGGCGTATGGACTATGGCTACACCTTC	CASSKIQGRMDYGYTF
TRBV24-1	NA	few	TRBJ2-5	TGTGCCACCAGTCAGGGGGCGCGGGGGGAGACCCAGTACTTC	CATSQGARGETQYF
TRBV7-9	TRBD2	many	TRBJ2-2	TGTGCCAGCAGCTGGGGGGGTGCCGACACCGGGGAGCTGTTTTTT	CASSWGGADTGELFF
TRBV28	NA	many	TRBJ1-5	TGTGCCAGCAGTTTAAATGGGGGATCAAGGCCCCAGCATTTT	CASSLNGGSRPQHF